This T cell receptor beta chain was sequenced for a study of cytomegalovirus exposure and HLA in healthy donors. Study summary: An earlier analysis found some 100 million unique TCR beta sequences from about 190 million T cells. Around 77 million unique TCRs from HLA-typed donors made up an early data release. Study-level findings and limits: HLA-A and HLA-B allele assignments for most subjects were reportedly predicted accurately using TCR beta sequences.

In the PCR, 60 Vbeta and 13 Jbeta primers were used. Repertoires were generated with immunoSEQ multiplex PCR, while TCRdb's copy carries only in-frame clones and drops some. The table includes under 35,000 clones, around two fifths detected once. Comment on this clone: Its antigen is undetermined.

Unmatched junction bases numbered 16, after V lost 5 bases and J lost 7 bases. Germline V gene sequence: CDR1 MDHEN, CDR2 SYDVKM. This CDR3 has 18 amino acids. Sequenced sample: PBMCs. The sequence was obtained from a woman between 45 and 60 years old in good health and CMV-seronegative. The chain joins TRBV28 to TRBJ2-1; 11 bases fit TRBD2. This CDR3 is CASSPPHTSSGRGNEQFF. The CDR3 DNA follows: TGTGCCAGCAGTCCGCCCCACACGAGTAGCGGGAGGGGGAATGAGCAGTTCTTC.